Following are 24 T cell receptor beta chains from one sample sequenced in a study of beta chain features in type 1 diabetes. These TCRs' antigens remain unknown. General study points: Moderately but significantly shorter TCRB CDR3s were found in Type 1 diabetes patients in all four CD4+ subsets.

The authors reverse transcribed all of the isolated RNA, so sequencing captured expressed TCRB transcripts. The protocol was immunoSEQ multiplex PCR, while the TCRdb copy is restricted to in-frame clones and leaves out a portion. This sample has fewer than 55,000 clones, with roughly 41% found just once. The sample taken for sequencing was Tregs from blood. Receptor source: a man in his thirties or forties with type 1 diabetes.

This clone was detected only a few times. The rearrangement links TRBV29-1 to TRBJ1-1, with a tentative D call TRBD1 (5 bases). Trimming took off 5 bases at V and 5 bases at J, with 12 bases between the two ends. Germline V CDR1 and CDR2: SQVTM, ANQGSEA. There are 12 residues in the CDR3. CDR3 in amino acids: CSVSRAGTEAFF. The CDR3 bases are TGCAGCGTTTCCAGGGCTGGGACTGAAGCTTTCTTT.

The rearrangement uses TRBV19 and TRBJ1-2; 7 bases fit TRBD1. Germline loops: CDR1 LNHDA, CDR2 SQIVND (reference sequence). V trimming: 1 base; J trimming: 2 bases; junction bases outside the gene matches: 7. This CDR3 has 16 residues. CDR3 bases: TGTGCCAGTAGTATAGGACTCGGGGGACAGAACTATGGCTACACCTTC. It specifies CASSIGLGGQNYGYTF.

This clone has just a few counts. The rearrangement uses TRBV7-9 and TRBJ1-1; D may be TRBD1 (5 bases). The length of the CDR3 is 13 residues. The germline CDR1 and CDR2 sequences are SEHNR and FQNEAQ (reference sequence). V was trimmed by 5 bases and J by 1 base, leaving 8 bases between them. The CDR3 region is CASSRGANTEAFF. Here the CDR3 DNA reads TGTGCCAGCAGCCGCGGGGCGAACACTGAAGCTTTCTTT.

This clone was seen only once. The chain employs TRBV28 and TRBJ2-4; TRBD2 agrees at 9 bases. CDR1 and CDR2 (germline): MDHEN, SYDVKM. V lost 3 bases and J lost 9; bases outside the gene matches: 3. The CDR3 is 13 residues long. The CDR3 loop is CASSFSGSRIQYF. The CDR3 bases are TGTGCCAGCAGTTTTAGCGGGAGCCGCATTCAGTACTTC.

The chain links TRBV28 to TRBJ2-3, with TRBD2 as a possible D gene (5 bases). The CDR3 contains 14 residues. Trimming cost V 5 bases and J 2 bases, with 11 bases left between them. Looked up from germline, CDR1 is MDHEN and CDR2 is SYDVKM. The CDR3 DNA is TGTGCCAGCAGTCAAGCGGCTTCCACAGATACGCAGTATTTT. Amino acids: CASSQAASTDTQYF. Full variable domain (rest looked up from reference TRBV28 and TRBJ2-3): DVKVTQSSRYLVKRTGEKVFLECVQDMDHENMFWYRQDPGLGLRLIYFSYDVKMKEKGDIPEGYSVSREKKERFSLILESASTNQTSMYLCASSQAASTDTQYFGPGTRLTVL.

This clone appeared many times. The V and J genes are TRBV30 and TRBJ1-2; D may be TRBD1 (6 bases). Germline V gene lookup returns CDR1 GTSNPN and CDR2 SVGIG (reference sequence). With 1 base removed from V and 14 bases from J, the gap between germline ends came to 20 bases. The CDR3 contains 13 residues. CDR3 DNA: TGTGCCTGGAGTGGTTCGACAGGCCTATTAAAGACCTTC. It encodes CAWSGSTGLLKTF.

V usage is TRBV28 and J usage is TRBJ1-1; the D is unclear. This CDR3 comprises 12 residues. Germline CDR1 reads MDHEN; CDR2 reads SYDVKM. Trimming left V 11 bases short and J 8 bases short, with 18 bases between. CDR3 sequence reads: CAGQEGSAEAFF. Here the CDR3 DNA reads TGTGCCGGCCAGGAGGGTTCAGCCGAAGCTTTCTTT.

Comment on this clone: The same CDR3 also results from other DNA sequences found in this sample. V gene TRBV19 combines with J gene TRBJ2-2; 8 bases map to TRBD2. The CDR3 length is 15 residues. CDR1 and CDR2 from the germline V gene are LNHDA and SQIVND (reference sequence). The trim removed 9 bases at V and 1 base at J, leaving 7 bases unmatched. The CDR3 here is CASTLAGLNTGELFF. In DNA, the CDR3 is TGTGCCAGCACCTTAGCGGGATTGAACACCGGGGAGCTGTTTTTT.

This chain joins TRBV5-1 and TRBJ2-3, with 8 nucleotides matching TRBD2. With V trimmed by 0 bases and J by 10 bases, 16 bases remained unmatched. The CDR3 runs 17 residues. Germline loops: CDR1 SGHRS, CDR2 YFSETQ. CDR3 protein: CASSLVLADTTFMAQYF. As DNA, the CDR3 is TGCGCCAGCAGCTTGGTACTAGCGGACACCACCTTCATGGCGCAGTATTTT.

This clone was seen a single time. The rearrangement uses TRBV7-2 and TRBJ1-5; a possible D gene is TRBD1 (5 bases). The germline V gene encodes CDR1 SGHTA and CDR2 FQGNSA. The CDR3 runs to 14 residues. Trimming removed 6 bases from V and 4 bases from J, with 13 bases in between. This CDR3 reads CASRPGGGNQPQHF. CDR3 coding DNA: TGTGCCAGCAGACCGGGCGGGGGGAATCAGCCCCAGCATTTT.

This clone was recorded a few times. This chain joins TRBV6-6 and TRBJ2-7; D remains unclear. This CDR3 spans 13 amino acids. Germline CDR1 reads MNHNY; CDR2 reads SVGAGI (reference sequence). Trimming shortened V by 2 bases and J by 1 base, and 6 bases separated the two germline ends. CDR3 sequence: CASSYMQSYEQYF. The CDR3, as DNA: TGTGCCAGCAGTTACATGCAGTCCTACGAGCAGTACTTC.

This clone has a single count. For the CDR3, the DNA is TGCGCCAGCAGCTGGCAGGGGAATGAGCAGTTCTTC. Residues: CASSWQGNEQFF. J is TRBJ2-1 and V is TRBV5-1, with D perhaps TRBD1 (6 bases). This CDR3 spans 12 amino acids. CDR1 SGHRS and CDR2 YFSETQ come from the germline V gene. Deletions cut 3 bases from V and 7 bases from J, with 8 bases between.

This chain uses TRBV6-6 with TRBJ2-2, with D perhaps TRBD1 (7 bases). V shed 6 bases and J shed 4 bases, with 15 bases lying between them. The CDR3 has 15 amino acids. Germline CDR1 reads MNHNY; CDR2 reads SVGAGI (reference sequence). The CDR3 bases are TGTGCCAGCAGCCATAACAGGGGAGGCACCGGGGAGCTGTTTTTT. Amino acids: CASSHNRGGTGELFF.

This clone was counted only a few times. V and J are TRBV5-1 and TRBJ2-5; D is ambiguous. Germline V gene sequence: CDR1 SGHRS, CDR2 YFSETQ. The V end lost 0 bases, the J end lost 3 bases, and 3 bases lay between the germline ends. The CDR3 has 12 amino acids. CDR3 sequence: CASSLGEETQYF. CDR3 DNA sequence: TGCGCCAGCAGCTTGGGAGAAGAGACCCAGTACTTC.

V usage is TRBV4-1 and J usage is TRBJ1-2, with D perhaps TRBD1 (6 bases). The CDR3 contains 18 residues. Trimming took 2 bases from V and 5 from J, leaving 24 bases between them. CDR1 MGHRA and CDR2 YSYEKL come from the germline V gene. CDR3 DNA: TGCGCCAGCAGCCAACCTGTTTCGTTGCAGGGGCCACCATATGGCTACACCTTC. Translated: CASSQPVSLQGPPYGYTF.

The J gene is TRBJ2-5, the V gene TRBV5-6; D is possibly TRBD1 (6 bases). CDR1 is SGHDT and CDR2 is YYEEEE in the germline V gene. V was pared by 2 bases and J by 4 bases, with 9 bases between. The CDR3 runs to 13 residues. CDR3 bases: TGTGCCAGCAGCTTCACAGGGATAGAGACCCAGTACTTC. It translates to CASSFTGIETQYF.

The chain joins TRBV25-1 to TRBJ2-2; D perhaps matches TRBD2 (5 bases). CDR1 is MGHDK, CDR2 SYGVNS, per germline. The CDR3 extends over 13 amino acids. V lost 7 bases, J lost 4 bases, and 10 bases lay in between. CDR3 protein: CASNGEGTGELFF. CDR3 coding DNA: TGTGCCAGCAATGGCGAGGGCACCGGGGAGCTGTTTTTT.

The chain is built from TRBV10-3 and TRBJ2-1, with TRBD2 matching 15 bases. V dropped 2 bases and J dropped 5; count of bases not matched to a gene: 7. The CDR3 has 18 residues. Germline lookup yields CDR1 ENHRY and CDR2 SYGVKD. CDR3 in amino acids: CAISEDPRTSGRDNEQFF. CDR3 bases: TGTGCCATCAGTGAGGATCCCCGGACTAGCGGGAGGGACAATGAGCAGTTCTTC.

The rearrangement links TRBV4-3 to TRBJ2-1; 13 bases match TRBD2. Germline V gene lookup returns CDR1 LGHNA and CDR2 YSLEER. The CDR3 has 16 amino acids. The V and J ends lost 1 base and 9 bases, in that order; junction bases with no gene match: 6. In DNA, the CDR3 is TGCGCCAGCAGCCAAGGGACTAGCGGGAGTTGGGGTGAGCAGTTCTTC. Translating gives CASSQGTSGSWGEQFF.

This clone was detected only a few times. This chain links TRBV12-5 with TRBJ2-2; D not resolved. The germline CDR1 and CDR2 sequences are LGHNT and FRNRAP. The CDR3 has 15 amino acids. V was pared by 6 bases and J by 7 bases, with 18 bases between. In nucleotides, the CDR3 is TGTGCTAGTGGCCGATTTGACGGCGGCAACGGGGAGCTGTTTTTT. This sequence encodes CASGRFDGGNGELFF.

V is TRBV27 and J is TRBJ2-1, with D perhaps matching TRBD2 (5 bases). The germline V and J ends were trimmed by 6 bases and 0 bases, with 12 bases remaining between them. CDR1 MNHEY and CDR2 SMNVEV come from the germline V gene (reference sequence). This CDR3 contains 15 residues. This chain's CDR3 is CASRLSGYSYNEQFF. The CDR3 DNA follows: TGTGCCAGCAGGCTAAGCGGTTACTCCTACAATGAGCAGTTCTTC.

The rearrangement uses TRBV30 and TRBJ2-1, with 10 bases lining up with TRBD2. V lost 1 base, J lost 6 bases, and 6 bases stayed unmatched. The length of the CDR3 is 15 residues. CDR1 is GTSNPN and CDR2 is SVGIG in the germline V gene (reference sequence). The CDR3 here is CAWSGLAGVGNEQFF. DNA for the CDR3: TGTGCCTGGAGTGGGCTAGCGGGAGTGGGCAATGAGCAGTTCTTC.

CDR3: CASSQGRGPVTQYF. In DNA, the CDR3 is TGTGCCAGCAGCCAGGGCCGAGGACCTGTTACGCAGTATTTT. The gene calls are TRBV11-2 and TRBJ2-3, with D possibly being TRBD1 (5 bases). Germline V gene data show CDR1 as SGHAT and CDR2 as FQNNGV. The CDR3 sequence is 14 residues long. V was pared by 5 bases and J by 8 bases, with 17 bases between.

This clone appeared a few times. The V gene is TRBV7-2, the J gene TRBJ2-3; 7 positions agree with TRBD2. CDR1 SGHTA and CDR2 FQGNSA come from the germline V gene. The CDR3 loop spans 16 amino acids. V shed 2 bases and J 4 bases; nucleotides not matched to a gene: 9. The CDR3 bases are TGTGCCAGCAGCTTAATAGCCCCGGGAGGCCCAGATACGCAGTATTTT. Its protein is CASSLIAPGGPDTQYF.